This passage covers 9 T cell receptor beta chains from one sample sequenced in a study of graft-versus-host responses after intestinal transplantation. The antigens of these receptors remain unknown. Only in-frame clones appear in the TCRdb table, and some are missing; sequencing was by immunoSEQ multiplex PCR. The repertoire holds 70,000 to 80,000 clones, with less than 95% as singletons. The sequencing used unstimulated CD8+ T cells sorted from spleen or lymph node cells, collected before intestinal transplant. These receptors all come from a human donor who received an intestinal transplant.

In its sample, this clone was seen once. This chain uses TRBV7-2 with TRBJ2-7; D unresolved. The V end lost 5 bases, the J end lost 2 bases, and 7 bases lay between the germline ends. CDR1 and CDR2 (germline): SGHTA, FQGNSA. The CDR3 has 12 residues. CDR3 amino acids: CASSPVPYEQYF. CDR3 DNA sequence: TGTGCCAGCAGCCCAGTCCCCTACGAGCAGTACTTC.

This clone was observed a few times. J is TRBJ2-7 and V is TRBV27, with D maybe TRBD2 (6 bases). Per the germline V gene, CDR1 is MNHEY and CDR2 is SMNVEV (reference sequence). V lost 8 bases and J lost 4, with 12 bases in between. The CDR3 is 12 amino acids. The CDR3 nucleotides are TGTGCCAGCCGGGAGCATAATTACGAGCAGTACTTC. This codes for CASREHNYEQYF.

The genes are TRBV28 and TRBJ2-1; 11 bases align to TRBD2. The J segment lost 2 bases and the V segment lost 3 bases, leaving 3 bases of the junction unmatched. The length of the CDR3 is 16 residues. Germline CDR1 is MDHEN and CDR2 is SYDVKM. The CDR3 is CASSFIAGGPYNEQFF. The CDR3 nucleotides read TGTGCCAGCAGTTTCATAGCGGGGGGGCCCTACAATGAGCAGTTCTTC.

The chain's CDR3 is CASSLPQAGGPYNEQFF. The CDR3, as DNA: TGTGCCAGCAGCTTACCGCAAGCGGGGGGCCCCTACAATGAGCAGTTCTTC. The genes are TRBV7-9 and TRBJ2-1; 9 bases line up with TRBD2. Trimming removed 2 bases from V and 2 bases from J; junction bases left unmatched: 7. The CDR3 sequence is 17 residues long. Per the germline V gene, CDR1 is SEHNR and CDR2 is FQNEAQ (reference sequence).

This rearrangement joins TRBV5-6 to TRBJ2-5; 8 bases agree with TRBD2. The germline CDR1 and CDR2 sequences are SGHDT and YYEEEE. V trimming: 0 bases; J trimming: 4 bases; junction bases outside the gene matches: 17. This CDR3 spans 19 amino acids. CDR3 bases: TGTGCCAGCAGCTTGGCCCAAAGGTGGGCCGGGGGGGCCGGAGAGACCCAGTACTTC. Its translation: CASSLAQRWAGGAGETQYF.

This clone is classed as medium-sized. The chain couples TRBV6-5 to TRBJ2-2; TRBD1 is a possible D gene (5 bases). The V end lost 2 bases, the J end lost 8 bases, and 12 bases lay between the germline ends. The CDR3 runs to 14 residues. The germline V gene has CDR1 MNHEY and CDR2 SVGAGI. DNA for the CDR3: TGTGCCAGCAGTTACAGTCAGGGTTCGGGGGAGCTGTTTTTT. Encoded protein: CASSYSQGSGELFF.

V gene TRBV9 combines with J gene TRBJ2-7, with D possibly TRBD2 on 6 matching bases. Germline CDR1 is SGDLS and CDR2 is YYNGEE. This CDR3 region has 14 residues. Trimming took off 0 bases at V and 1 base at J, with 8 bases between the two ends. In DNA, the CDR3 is TGTGCCAGCAGCGTAGGGGACTTATCCTACGAGCAGTACTTC. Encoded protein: CASSVGDLSYEQYF.

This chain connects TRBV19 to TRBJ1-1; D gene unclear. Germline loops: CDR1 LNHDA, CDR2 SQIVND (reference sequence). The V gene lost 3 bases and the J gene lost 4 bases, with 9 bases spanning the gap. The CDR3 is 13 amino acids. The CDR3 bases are TGTGCCAGTAGTATTTCACAAGTCACTGAAGCTTTCTTT. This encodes CASSISQVTEAFF.

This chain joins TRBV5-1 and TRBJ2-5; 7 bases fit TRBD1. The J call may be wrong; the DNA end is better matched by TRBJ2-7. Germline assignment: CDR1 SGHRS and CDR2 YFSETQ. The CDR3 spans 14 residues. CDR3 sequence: CASSLRGQPYEQYF. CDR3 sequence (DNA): TGCGCCAGCAGCTTAAGGGGACAGCCCTACGAGCAGTACTTC.